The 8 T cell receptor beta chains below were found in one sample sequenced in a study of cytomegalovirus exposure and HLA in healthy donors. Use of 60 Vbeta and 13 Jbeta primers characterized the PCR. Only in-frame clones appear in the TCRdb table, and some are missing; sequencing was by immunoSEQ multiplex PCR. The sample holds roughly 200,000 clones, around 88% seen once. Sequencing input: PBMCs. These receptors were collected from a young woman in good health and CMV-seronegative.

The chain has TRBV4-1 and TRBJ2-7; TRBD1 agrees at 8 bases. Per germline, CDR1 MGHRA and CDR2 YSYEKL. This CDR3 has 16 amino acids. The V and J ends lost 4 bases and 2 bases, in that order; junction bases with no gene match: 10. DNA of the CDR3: TGCGCCAGCAGCCTGTCTCCTCAGGGGGCCCCCTACGAGCAGTACTTC. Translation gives CASSLSPQGAPYEQYF.

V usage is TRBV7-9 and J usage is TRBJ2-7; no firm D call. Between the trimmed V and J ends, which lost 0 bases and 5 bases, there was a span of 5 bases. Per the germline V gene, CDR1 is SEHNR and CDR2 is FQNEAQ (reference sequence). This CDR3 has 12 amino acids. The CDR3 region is CASSLAVDEQYF. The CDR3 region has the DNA TGTGCCAGCAGCTTAGCAGTAGACGAGCAGTACTTC.

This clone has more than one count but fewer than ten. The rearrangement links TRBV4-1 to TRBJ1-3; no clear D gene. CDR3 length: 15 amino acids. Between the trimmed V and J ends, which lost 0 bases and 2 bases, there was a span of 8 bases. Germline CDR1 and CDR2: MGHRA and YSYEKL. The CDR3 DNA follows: TGCGCCAGCAGCCAAGACGGGTATACTGGAAACACCATATATTTT. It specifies CASSQDGYTGNTIYF.

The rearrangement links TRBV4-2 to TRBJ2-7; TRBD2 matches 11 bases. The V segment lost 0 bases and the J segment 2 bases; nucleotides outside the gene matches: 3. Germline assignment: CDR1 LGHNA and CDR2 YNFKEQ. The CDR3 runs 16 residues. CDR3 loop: CASSQDSGGATYEQYF. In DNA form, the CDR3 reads TGTGCCAGCAGCCAAGATAGCGGGGGGGCCACCTACGAGCAGTACTTC.

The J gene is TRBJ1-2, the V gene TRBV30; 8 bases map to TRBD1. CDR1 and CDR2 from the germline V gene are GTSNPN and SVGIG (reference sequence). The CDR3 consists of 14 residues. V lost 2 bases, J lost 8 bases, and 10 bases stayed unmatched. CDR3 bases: TGTGCCTGGAGTCCTGACAGGGGCCCCTTCGGCTACACCTTC. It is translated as CAWSPDRGPFGYTF.

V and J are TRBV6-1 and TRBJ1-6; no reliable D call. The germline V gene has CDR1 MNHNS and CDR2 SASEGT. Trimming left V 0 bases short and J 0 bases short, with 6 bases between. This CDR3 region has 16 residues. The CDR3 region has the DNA TGTGCCAGCAGTGAAGCGGTGAGCTCCTATAATTCACCCCTCCACTTT. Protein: CASSEAVSSYNSPLHF.

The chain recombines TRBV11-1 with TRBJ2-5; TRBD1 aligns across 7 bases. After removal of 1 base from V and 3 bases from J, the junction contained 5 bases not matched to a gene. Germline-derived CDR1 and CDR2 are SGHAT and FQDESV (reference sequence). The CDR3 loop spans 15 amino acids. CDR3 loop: CASSLGQGVEETQYF. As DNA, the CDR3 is TGTGCCAGCAGCTTAGGACAGGGCGTTGAAGAGACCCAGTACTTC.

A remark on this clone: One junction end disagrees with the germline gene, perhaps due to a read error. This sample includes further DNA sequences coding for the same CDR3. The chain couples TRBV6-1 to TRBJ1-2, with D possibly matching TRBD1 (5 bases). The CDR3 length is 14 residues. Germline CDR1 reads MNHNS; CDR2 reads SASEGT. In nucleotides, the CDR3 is TGTGCAAGCAGTGAATGGGCAGGGTTAAACGGCTACACCTTC. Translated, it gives CASSEWAGLNGYTF.